This T cell receptor beta chain was captured by sequencing in a study of response to subunit inactivated influenza vaccine. Overall study results and limits: The authors offered the suggestion that each seasonal influenza vaccination recruits few new T cells.

This CDR3 is built from 15 residues. V gave up 1 base and J gave up 5 bases, with 13 bases separating them. This clonotype was counted only a few times. The target antigen is unknown. TCRdb used MiXCR to reprocess the RT-PCR reads, holding one entry per CDR3 protein. Altogether around 540,000 distinct CDR3 sequences are present, about 12% being singletons, with the ten largest covering 10%. This receptor was obtained from a man aged 45-60 years who received an inactivated influenza vaccine. Sequencing was performed on PBMCs from blood, taken on the day of vaccination. The rearrangement uses TRBV12-3 or TRBV12-4 and TRBJ2-3, with TRBD2 as a possible D gene (5 bases). This CDR3 reads CASSLGPRAGDTQYF. The CDR3 coding sequence is TGTGCCAGCAGTTTAGGCCCTCGTGCGGGAGATACGCAGTATTTT.